The clone carrying this T cell receptor (beta chain) was counted ten times or more. The target antigen is unknown. The CDR3 covers 16 residues. CDR1 is SNHLY, CDR2 FYNNEI, per germline. Deletions cut 2 bases from V and 0 bases from J, with 11 bases between. This sample is drawn from a study of CD8 T cells in ankylosing spondylitis. Broader study findings: A TCR beta motif made of about 8 highly homologous variants seemed typical of ankylosing spondylitis blood. The disease-linked clones had a CD8+ phenotype and low blood frequencies. Earlier authors reported some of these motif variants in reactive arthritis synovial fluid and blood.

Molecular-barcoded quantitative 5'-RACE produced these TCR beta libraries. MiXCR was run by TCRdb on the 5' RACE reads, yielding one entry per CDR3 protein. The sample has a few hundred thousand distinct CDR3 sequences, about 20% seen once. The J gene is TRBJ2-4, the V gene TRBV2, with D unclear. This TCR came from a male donor with ankylosing spondylitis. The sequenced sample was blood, either unsorted or a sorted T cell fraction (not recorded which). The CDR3 reads CASSESSLLAKNIQYF. The CDR3 DNA is TGTGCCAGCAGTGAATCGTCCCTTCTAGCCAAAAACATTCAGTACTTC. The variable domain in full, with the rest retrieved from reference TRBV2 and TRBJ2-4, is EPEVTQTPSHQVTQMGQEVILRCVPISNHLYFYWYRQILGQKVEFLVSFYNNEISEKSEIFDDQFSVERPDGSNFTLKIRSTKLEDSAMYFCASSESSLLAKNIQYFGAGTRLSVL.